Reported below is one TCR beta chain. Its target is unknown. These data originate in a study of cytomegalovirus exposure and HLA in healthy donors. Study-level background: There were some 81 million unique TCRs (from HLA-typed donors) in an early data release.

The CDR3 loop spans 14 amino acids. Germline V lookup: CDR1 MNHEY, CDR2 SVGAGI. Trimming took 5 bases from V and 10 from J; bases not matched to a gene: 12. PCR used 60 Vbeta primers and 13 Jbeta primers. Assay: immunoSEQ multiplex PCR; the TCRdb copy retains only in-frame clones and omits some. This table has 100,000 to 150,000 clones, approximately 78% appearing once. General observations from the study: Reports credit the classifier with highly specific, highly sensitive diagnosis of cytomegalovirus status. The authors later found most CMV-associated TCR beta chains appeared HLA-restricted. When a later analysis was performed, an Asian-associated ancestry cluster reportedly had fewer N-insertions than the approximately 680-donor mean.

Material: PBMCs. The TCR comes from a female donor in good health and CMV-seronegative. V gene TRBV6-5 combines with J gene TRBJ1-2; 8 bases map to TRBD1. The CDR3: CASSTPTGARDYTF. In DNA form, the CDR3 reads TGTGCCAGCAGTACCCCGACAGGGGCCCGTGACTACACCTTC.